Listed below are T cell receptor beta chains from one sample, sequenced in a study of shared clonotypes between healthy human individuals. TCRdb's table, derived via immunoSEQ multiplex PCR, lists solely in-frame clones and lacks some. The repertoire has 2 million to 2.5 million clones, about 94% of them found once; the top ten carry 0.9% to 1.3%. Sequencing was performed on naive CD8+ T cells sorted from blood. Receptors originate from a man aged 18 to 35 in good health. Each CDR3 is given with its conserved first and last residue. A D gene is named only where the DNA matches it firmly. Clone size appears in some rows only: once, few, many, or a class for an expanded clone.

V gene: TRBV7-3
clone size: once
J gene: TRBJ2-5
D gene: .
CDR3 DNA: TGTGCCAGCAGCCCGAATGGGGGGCGGCAGGAGACCCAGTACTTC
CDR3 protein: CASSPNGGRQETQYF

V gene: TRBV19
clone size: .
J gene: TRBJ2-7
D gene: .
CDR3 DNA: TGTGCCACCCCGGGGCCACACGAGCAGTACTTC
CDR3 protein: CATPGPHEQYF

V gene: TRBV18
clone size: .
J gene: TRBJ2-5
D gene: .
CDR3 DNA: TGTGCCAGCTCCGGAGGGGAGACCCAGTACTTC
CDR3 protein: CASSGGETQYF

V gene: TRBV30
clone size: once
J gene: TRBJ2-2
D gene: .
CDR3 DNA: TGTGCCTGGTCCTGGGACACGTCCACCGGGGAGCTGTTTTTT
CDR3 protein: CAWSWDTSTGELFF

V gene: TRBV9
clone size: .
J gene: TRBJ2-2
D gene: .
CDR3 DNA: TGTGCCAGCAGCGTAGTCTGGGGTAAAGGGGAGCTGTTTTTT
CDR3 protein: CASSVVWGKGELFF

V gene: TRBV7-6
clone size: .
J gene: TRBJ2-7
D gene: .
CDR3 DNA: TGTGCCAGCAGCCCGGGATCCGCCGACAGCGACTACGAGCAGTACTTC
CDR3 protein: CASSPGSADSDYEQYF

V gene: TRBV11-2
clone size: .
J gene: TRBJ2-3
D gene: .
CDR3 DNA: TGTGCCAGCAGCCCGCGATTCGGAGCGGCCAAATCCGCAGATACGCAGTATTTT
CDR3 protein: CASSPRFGAAKSADTQYF

V gene: TRBV9
clone size: .
J gene: TRBJ2-1
D gene: .
CDR3 DNA: TGTGCCAGCAGCGCCCTTGTTAGCGGTACCTACAATGAGCAGTTCTTC
CDR3 protein: CASSALVSGTYNEQFF

V gene: TRBV27
clone size: .
J gene: TRBJ2-7
D gene: TRBD2
CDR3 DNA: TGTGCCAGCAGTTTCCGGGGACTAGCGGGAGGCCCGGGTTCCTACGAGCAGTACTTC
CDR3 protein: CASSFRGLAGGPGSYEQYF

V gene: TRBV9
clone size: .
J gene: TRBJ2-2
D gene: .
CDR3 DNA: TGTGCCAGCAGCGTAGGGTCAGGGGCCGAAACCGGGGAGCTGTTTTTT
CDR3 protein: CASSVGSGAETGELFF

V gene: TRBV13
clone size: .
J gene: TRBJ1-1
D gene: .
CDR3 DNA: TGTGCCAGCAGCTTAGAGTACAGCGGGATCGCTGAAGCTTTCTTT
CDR3 protein: CASSLEYSGIAEAFF

V gene: TRBV30
clone size: .
J gene: TRBJ2-7
D gene: .
CDR3 DNA: TGTGCCTGGAGTCACGAGGAGTGGTTAGAGCAGTACTTC
CDR3 protein: CAWSHEEWLEQYF

V gene: TRBV7-9
clone size: .
J gene: TRBJ2-7
D gene: TRBD2
CDR3 DNA: TGTGCCAGCAGCGCTTACGGGACTAGCGGTGCCGCGGAGCAGTACTTC
CDR3 protein: CASSAYGTSGAAEQYF

V gene: TRBV27
clone size: .
J gene: TRBJ2-7
D gene: .
CDR3 DNA: TGTGCCAGCAGTCCCACCGGGCTAGCCGAGCAGTACTTC
CDR3 protein: CASSPTGLAEQYF

V gene: TRBV29-1
clone size: .
J gene: TRBJ2-1
D gene: .
CDR3 DNA: TGCAGCGTTGAAGGGTGGGGGGGCCGCCTTAATGAGCAGTTCTTC
CDR3 protein: CSVEGWGGRLNEQFF

V gene: TRBV2
clone size: .
J gene: TRBJ2-5
D gene: .
CDR3 DNA: TGTGCCAGCAATGACTTTAAAGAGACCCAGTACTTC
CDR3 protein: CASNDFKETQYF

V gene: TRBV29-1
clone size: .
J gene: TRBJ2-1
D gene: TRBD2
CDR3 DNA: TGCAGCGTCGAGGGACTAGACAATGAGCAGTTCTTC
CDR3 protein: CSVEGLDNEQFF

V gene: TRBV6-6
clone size: .
J gene: TRBJ1-2
D gene: .
CDR3 DNA: TGTGCCAGCATTCCCACAGGGAGCTATGGCTACACCTTC
CDR3 protein: CASIPTGSYGYTF

V gene: TRBV7-9
clone size: .
J gene: TRBJ2-7
D gene: TRBD2
CDR3 DNA: TGTGCCAGCAGCACCCGGTGGGAGGGGACGCCCTACGAGCAGTACTTC
CDR3 protein: CASSTRWEGTPYEQYF

V gene: TRBV20-1
clone size: once
J gene: TRBJ2-7
D gene: .
CDR3 DNA: TGCAGTGGATCGGGGGACGACGAGCAGTACTTC
CDR3 protein: CSGSGDDEQYF

V gene: TRBV5-1
clone size: .
J gene: TRBJ2-7
D gene: .
CDR3 DNA: TGCGCCAGCCAGAGGGACCCCGTAAGCTACGAGCAGTACTTC
CDR3 protein: CASQRDPVSYEQYF

V gene: TRBV2
clone size: .
J gene: TRBJ2-2
D gene: .
CDR3 DNA: TGTGCCAGCAGTGACGACCCTTTCGCCGGGGAGCTGTTTTTT
CDR3 protein: CASSDDPFAGELFF

V gene: TRBV30
clone size: .
J gene: TRBJ1-1
D gene: .
CDR3 DNA: TGTGCCTGGAGTATGGGGGGGGACACTGAAGCTTTCTTT
CDR3 protein: CAWSMGGDTEAFF

V gene: TRBV11-2
clone size: .
J gene: TRBJ2-1
D gene: .
CDR3 DNA: TGTGCCAGCAGCTTGAACTTCAATGAGCAGTTCTTC
CDR3 protein: CASSLNFNEQFF

V gene: TRBV15
clone size: .
J gene: TRBJ1-5
D gene: TRBD1
CDR3 DNA: TGTGCCACCAGGGGAGGGGGCGGGCAGCCCCAGCATTTT
CDR3 protein: CATRGGGGQPQHF

V gene: TRBV28
clone size: few
J gene: TRBJ1-2
D gene: .
CDR3 DNA: TGTGCCAGCAGTTTACTCCTTACAGGTGAGGTGGACTATGGCTACACCTTC
CDR3 protein: CASSLLLTGEVDYGYTF

V gene: TRBV5-1
clone size: .
J gene: TRBJ2-7
D gene: .
CDR3 DNA: TGCGCCAGCAGCTTTTCCAGGGATCCCTACGAGCAGTACTTC
CDR3 protein: CASSFSRDPYEQYF

V gene: TRBV9
clone size: .
J gene: TRBJ1-2
D gene: TRBD1
CDR3 DNA: TGTGCCAGCAGCGCGAGGGACAGGGACTATGGCTACACCTTC
CDR3 protein: CASSARDRDYGYTF

V gene: TRBV6-5
clone size: .
J gene: TRBJ1-1
D gene: .
CDR3 DNA: TGTGCCAGCAGTTACCGGGAAGGAGGGAACACTGAAGCTTTCTTT
CDR3 protein: CASSYREGGNTEAFF

V gene: TRBV29-1
clone size: .
J gene: TRBJ2-1
D gene: .
CDR3 DNA: TGCAGCGTTGAGGGGCTATCGGGTGAGCAGTTCTTC
CDR3 protein: CSVEGLSGEQFF

V gene: TRBV7-9
clone size: .
J gene: TRBJ1-1
D gene: TRBD1
CDR3 DNA: TGTGCCAGCAGCTTGGACAGGTCGGTGGGTGAAGCTTTCTTT
CDR3 protein: CASSLDRSVGEAFF

V gene: TRBV9
clone size: .
J gene: TRBJ2-1
D gene: .
CDR3 DNA: TGTGCCAGCAGCGGAGAGGGGGAAGGCAATGAGCAGTTCTTC
CDR3 protein: CASSGEGEGNEQFF

V gene: TRBV7-8
clone size: .
J gene: TRBJ1-4
D gene: .
CDR3 DNA: TGTGCCAGCAGCTACCGACAGGCTAATAATGAAAAACTGTTTTTT
CDR3 protein: CASSYRQANNEKLFF

V gene: TRBV4-3
clone size: .
J gene: TRBJ2-7
D gene: TRBD2
CDR3 DNA: TGCGCCAGCAGCCACCACTTAACGGGCGGGAGCGGGGCCTACGAGCAGTACTTC
CDR3 protein: CASSHHLTGGSGAYEQYF

V gene: TRBV9
clone size: .
J gene: TRBJ1-4
D gene: .
CDR3 DNA: TGTGCCAGCAGCGCATTTACGGGGGAAAAACTGTTTTTT
CDR3 protein: CASSAFTGEKLFF

V gene: TRBV27
clone size: .
J gene: TRBJ1-1
D gene: .
CDR3 DNA: TGTGCCAGCAGTCCCCTCCCTACAACCCCATTGAACACTGAAGCTTTCTTT
CDR3 protein: CASSPLPTTPLNTEAFF

V gene: TRBV5-6
clone size: .
J gene: TRBJ2-2
D gene: .
CDR3 DNA: TGTGCCAGCAGCTTTGGTCAGGGAAACACTGGGGAGCTGTTTTTT
CDR3 protein: CASSFGQGNTGELFF